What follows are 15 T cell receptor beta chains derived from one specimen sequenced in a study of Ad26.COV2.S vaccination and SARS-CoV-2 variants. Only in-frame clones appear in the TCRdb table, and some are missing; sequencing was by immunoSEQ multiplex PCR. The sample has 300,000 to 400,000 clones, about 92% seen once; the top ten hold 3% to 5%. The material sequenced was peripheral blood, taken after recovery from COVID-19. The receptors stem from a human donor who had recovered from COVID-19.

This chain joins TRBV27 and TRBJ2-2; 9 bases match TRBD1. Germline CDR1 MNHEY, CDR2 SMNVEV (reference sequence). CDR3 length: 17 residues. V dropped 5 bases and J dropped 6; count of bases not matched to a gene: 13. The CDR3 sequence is CASSAKQGAPKPGELFF. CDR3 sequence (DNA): TGTGCCAGCAGTGCCAAACAGGGGGCGCCGAAGCCCGGGGAGCTGTTTTTT.

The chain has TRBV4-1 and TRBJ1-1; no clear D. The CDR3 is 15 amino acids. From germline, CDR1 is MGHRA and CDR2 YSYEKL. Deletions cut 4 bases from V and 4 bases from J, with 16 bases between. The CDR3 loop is CASSPSRQSGTEAFF. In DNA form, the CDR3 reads TGCGCCAGCAGCCCAAGTCGGCAGTCAGGCACTGAAGCTTTCTTT.

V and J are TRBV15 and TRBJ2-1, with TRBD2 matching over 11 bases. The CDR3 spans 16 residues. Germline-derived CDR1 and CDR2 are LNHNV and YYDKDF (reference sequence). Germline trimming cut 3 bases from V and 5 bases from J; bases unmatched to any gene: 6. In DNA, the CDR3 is TGTGCCACCAGCAGGAATAGCGGGGGGGCCAACAATGAGCAGTTCTTC. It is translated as CATSRNSGGANNEQFF. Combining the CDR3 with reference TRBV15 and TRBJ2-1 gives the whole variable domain DAMVIQNPRYQVTQFGKPVTLSCSQTLNHNVMYWYQQKSSQAPKLLFHYYDKDFNNEADTPDNFQSRRPNTSFCFLDIRSPGLGDTAMYLCATSRNSGGANNEQFFGPGTRLTVL.

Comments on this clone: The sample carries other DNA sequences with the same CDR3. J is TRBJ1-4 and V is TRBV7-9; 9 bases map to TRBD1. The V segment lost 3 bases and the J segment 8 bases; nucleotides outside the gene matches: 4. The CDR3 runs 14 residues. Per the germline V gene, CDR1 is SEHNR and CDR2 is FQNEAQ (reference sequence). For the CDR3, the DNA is TGTGCCAGCAGCTTGGGACAGGGAGACGAAAAACTGTTTTTT. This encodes CASSLGQGDEKLFF. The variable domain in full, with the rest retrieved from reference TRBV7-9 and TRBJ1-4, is DTGVSQNPRHKITKRGQNVTFRCDPISEHNRLYWYRQTLGQGPEFLTYFQNEAQLEKSRLLSDRFSAERPKGSFSTLEIQRTEQGDSAMYLCASSLGQGDEKLFFGSGTQLSVL.

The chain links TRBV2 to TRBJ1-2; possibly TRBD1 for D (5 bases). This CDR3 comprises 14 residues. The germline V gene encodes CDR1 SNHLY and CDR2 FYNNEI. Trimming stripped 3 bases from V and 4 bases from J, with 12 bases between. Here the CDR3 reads CASSEGVLTYGYTF. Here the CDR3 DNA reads TGTGCCAGCAGTGAGGGGGTGCTGACCTATGGCTACACCTTC.

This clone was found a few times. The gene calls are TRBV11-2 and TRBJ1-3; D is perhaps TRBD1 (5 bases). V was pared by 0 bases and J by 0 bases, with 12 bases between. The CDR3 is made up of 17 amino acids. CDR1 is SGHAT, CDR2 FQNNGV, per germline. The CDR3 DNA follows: TGTGCCAGCAGCTTAGAGCGGGGGAGTAGCTCTGGAAACACCATATATTTT. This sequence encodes CASSLERGSSSGNTIYF.

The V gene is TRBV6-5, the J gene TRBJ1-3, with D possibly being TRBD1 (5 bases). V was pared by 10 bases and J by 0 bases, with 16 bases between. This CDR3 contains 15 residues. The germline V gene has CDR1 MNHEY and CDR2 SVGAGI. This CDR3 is CATSSGHFSGNTIYF. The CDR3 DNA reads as TGTGCCACCAGCTCCGGACACTTCTCTGGAAACACCATATATTTT.

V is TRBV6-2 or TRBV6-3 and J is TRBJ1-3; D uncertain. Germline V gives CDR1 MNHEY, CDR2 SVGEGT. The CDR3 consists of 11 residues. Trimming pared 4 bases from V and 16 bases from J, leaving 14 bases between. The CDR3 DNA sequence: TGTGCCAGCAGTTCATTCCAACGGCTGTATTTT. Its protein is CASSSFQRLYF.

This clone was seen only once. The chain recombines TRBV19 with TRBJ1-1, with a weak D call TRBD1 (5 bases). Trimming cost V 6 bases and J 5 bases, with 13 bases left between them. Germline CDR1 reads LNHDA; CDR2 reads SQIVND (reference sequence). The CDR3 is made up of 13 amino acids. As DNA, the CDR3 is TGTGCCAGTAGCTATTATAGGGGAACTGAAGCTTTCTTT. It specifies CASSYYRGTEAFF.

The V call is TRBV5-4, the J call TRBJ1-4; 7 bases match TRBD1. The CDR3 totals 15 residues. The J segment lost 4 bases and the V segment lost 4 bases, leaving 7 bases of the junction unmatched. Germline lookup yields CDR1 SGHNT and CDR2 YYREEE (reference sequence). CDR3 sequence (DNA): TGTGCCAGCAGCAAAACAGGGGACAATAATGAAAAACTGTTTTTT. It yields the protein CASSKTGDNNEKLFF.

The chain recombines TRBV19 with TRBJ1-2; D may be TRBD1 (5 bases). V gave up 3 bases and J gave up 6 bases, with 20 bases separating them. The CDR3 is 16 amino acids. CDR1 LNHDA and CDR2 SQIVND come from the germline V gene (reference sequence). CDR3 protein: CASSITAGSWQDGYTF. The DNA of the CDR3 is TGTGCCAGTAGTATCACGGCAGGGTCGTGGCAAGATGGCTACACCTTC. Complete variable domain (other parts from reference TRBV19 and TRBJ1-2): DGGITQSPKYLFRKEGQNVTLSCEQNLNHDAMYWYRQDPGQGLRLIYYSQIVNDFQKGDIAEGYSVSREKKESFPLTVTSAQKNPTAFYLCASSITAGSWQDGYTFGSGTRLTVV.

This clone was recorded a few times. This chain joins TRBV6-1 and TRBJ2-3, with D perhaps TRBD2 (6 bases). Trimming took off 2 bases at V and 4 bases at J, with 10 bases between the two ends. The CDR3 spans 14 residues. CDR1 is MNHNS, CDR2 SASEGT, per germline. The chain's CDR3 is CASSELAGPDTQYF. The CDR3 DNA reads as TGTGCCAGCAGTGAACTTGCGGGGCCAGATACGCAGTATTTT.

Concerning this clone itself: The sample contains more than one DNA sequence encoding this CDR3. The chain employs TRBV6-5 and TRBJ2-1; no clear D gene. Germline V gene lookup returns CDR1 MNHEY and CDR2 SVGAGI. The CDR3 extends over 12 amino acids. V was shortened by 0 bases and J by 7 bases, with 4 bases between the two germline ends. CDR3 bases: TGTGCCAGCAGTTACTCAGGGAATGAGCAGTTCTTC. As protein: CASSYSGNEQFF.

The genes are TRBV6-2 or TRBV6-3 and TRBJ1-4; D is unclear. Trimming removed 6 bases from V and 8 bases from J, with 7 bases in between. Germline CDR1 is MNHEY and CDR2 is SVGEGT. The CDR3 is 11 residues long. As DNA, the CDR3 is TGTGCCAGCAGCCGCACAGAAAAACTGTTTTTT. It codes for CASSRTEKLFF.

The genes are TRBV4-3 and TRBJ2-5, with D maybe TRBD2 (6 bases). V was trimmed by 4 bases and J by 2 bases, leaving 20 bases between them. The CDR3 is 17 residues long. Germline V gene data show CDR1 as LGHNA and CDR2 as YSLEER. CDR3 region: CASSLSFRGRLQETQYF. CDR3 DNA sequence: TGCGCCAGCAGCCTCTCATTCCGGGGGAGGTTACAAGAGACCCAGTACTTC.